This T cell receptor (beta chain) was documented in a study of blood T cell repertoires in COVID-19. CDR1 is MNHEY, CDR2 SVGAGI, per germline. The V gene end was trimmed by 8 bases and the J gene end by 11 bases; junction bases not matched to a gene: 14. This CDR3 comprises 13 residues. Participants were aged roughly 18 to 90 years, lived in around 22 US areas, and enrolled virtually. The protocol was immunoSEQ multiplex PCR, while the TCRdb copy is restricted to in-frame clones and leaves out a portion. The top ten hold 13% to 15% of the sample, which has 180,000 or so clones, more than 65% seen once. This clone was detected only once.

The material sequenced was PBMCs or T cells enriched from blood (not recorded which). This chain connects TRBV6-5 to TRBJ2-7, with 8 bases matching TRBD1. The TCR originated in a man in his fifties or sixties who had recovered from COVID-19. The CDR3 here is CASYQGARLNKYF. The DNA of the CDR3 is TGTGCCAGCTACCAGGGGGCGCGATTGAATAAGTACTTC.